The 20 T cell receptor beta chains below come from one sample, sequenced in a study of OX40 agonist ivuxolimab in advanced cancers. Clones were read by immunoSEQ multiplex PCR, and TCRdb kept only the in-frame ones, dropping some. The profile shows fewer than 90,000 clones, 80% to 90% of them singletons. The sample in question was CD4+ or CD8+ T cells sorted from blood, obtained in a trial of the OX40 agonist ivuxolimab. Source of these receptors: an adult with an advanced solid tumor such as melanoma, head and neck, liver or kidney cancer.

The V gene is TRBV28, the J gene TRBJ2-1; 7 bases fit TRBD2. The CDR3 is 15 residues long. V lost 3 bases, J lost 3 bases, and 5 bases stayed unmatched. Germline V CDR1 and CDR2: MDHEN, SYDVKM. Here the CDR3 reads CASSLREYFYNEQFF. Written as DNA, the CDR3 is TGTGCCAGCAGTTTGCGGGAGTATTTCTACAATGAGCAGTTCTTC.

V is TRBV4-1 and J is TRBJ2-1; D gene ambiguous. Trimming took off 4 bases at V and 6 bases at J, with 7 bases between the two ends. Germline loops: CDR1 MGHRA, CDR2 YSYEKL. The CDR3 totals 12 residues. As DNA, the CDR3 is TGCGCCAGCAGCCCCCGTCTCAATGAGCAGTTCTTC. Encoded protein: CASSPRLNEQFF.

The chain combines TRBV19 with TRBJ1-5; 7 nucleotides line up with TRBD1. CDR3 size: 16 residues. Germline-derived CDR1 and CDR2 are LNHDA and SQIVND (reference sequence). V lost 2 bases and J lost 2; bases outside the gene matches: 6. The CDR3 region is CASSIRHGQGNQPQHF. CDR3 DNA: TGTGCCAGTAGTATACGCCATGGACAGGGCAATCAGCCCCAGCATTTT. Variable domain in full (rest from reference TRBV19 and TRBJ1-5): DGGITQSPKYLFRKEGQNVTLSCEQNLNHDAMYWYRQDPGQGLRLIYYSQIVNDFQKGDIAEGYSVSREKKESFPLTVTSAQKNPTAFYLCASSIRHGQGNQPQHFGDGTRLSIL.

The chain couples TRBV4-3 to TRBJ2-3, with 9 nucleotides matching TRBD2. The V and J ends lost 1 base and 6 bases, in that order; junction bases with no gene match: 14. The CDR3 is 18 amino acids. CDR1 and CDR2 (germline): LGHNA, YSLEER. CDR3 amino acids: CASSQGGTSLFGWDTQYF. In DNA, the CDR3 is TGCGCCAGCAGCCAAGGAGGGACTAGCTTGTTCGGGTGGGATACGCAGTATTTT.

The chain has TRBV30 and TRBJ1-5, with D possibly matching TRBD1 (6 bases). There are 13 residues in the CDR3. V lost 0 bases to trimming and J lost 9 bases, with 12 bases between them. Germline CDR1 reads GTSNPN; CDR2 reads SVGIG (reference sequence). The CDR3 loop is CAWSVRGGAPQHF. The CDR3 DNA sequence: TGTGCCTGGAGTGTACGGGGGGGCGCGCCCCAGCATTTT.

J is TRBJ2-1 and V is TRBV11-3; TRBD1 matches at 12 bases. V trimming: 2 bases; J trimming: 7 bases; junction bases outside the gene matches: 3. This CDR3 has 15 residues. Per the germline V gene, CDR1 is SGHNT and CDR2 is YENEEA. CDR3 region: CASSLMGQGANEQFF. DNA for the CDR3: TGTGCCAGCAGCTTAATGGGACAGGGGGCGAATGAGCAGTTCTTC. The whole variable domain, filled in from reference TRBV11-3 and TRBJ2-1, reads EAGVVQSPRYKIIEKKQPVAFWCNPISGHNTLYWYLQNLGQGPELLIRYENEEAVDDSQLPKDRFSAERLKGVDSTLKIQPAELGDSAVYLCASSLMGQGANEQFFGPGTRLTVL.

J is TRBJ2-3 and V is TRBV5-1, with 7 bases fitting TRBD2. The germline V gene has CDR1 SGHRS and CDR2 YFSETQ. CDR3 size: 16 residues. Trimming removed 1 base from V and 2 bases from J; junction bases left unmatched: 7. The CDR3 bases are TGCGCCAGCAGCTTGAAAGTCAGCGGGGACACAGATACGCAGTATTTT. Its protein product is CASSLKVSGDTDTQYF.

CDR3 region: CASSDAPGQGVTNYGYTF. CDR3 nucleotides: TGCGCCAGCAGCGACGCCCCGGGACAGGGGGTCACTAACTATGGCTACACCTTC. The chain has TRBV5-1 and TRBJ1-2, with 11 positions matching TRBD1. The CDR3 totals 18 residues. Germline V CDR1 and CDR2: SGHRS, YFSETQ. V was pared by 4 bases and J by 0 bases, with 11 bases of the junction left unmatched.

The genes are TRBV7-2 and TRBJ2-5, with TRBD2 identical over 11 bases. The CDR3 totals 17 residues. The V and J ends lost 2 bases and 1 base, in that order; junction bases with no gene match: 6. Looked up from germline, CDR1 is SGHTA and CDR2 is FQGNSA. CDR3 bases: TGTGCCAGCAGCTTAAGGACTAGCGGGTACCCCCAAGAGACCCAGTACTTC. Protein product: CASSLRTSGYPQETQYF.

This sequence joins TRBV28 and TRBJ2-7; D is unclear. CDR1 MDHEN and CDR2 SYDVKM come from the germline V gene. V dropped 10 bases and J dropped 2 bases, with 15 bases sitting between them. CDR3 length: 13 amino acids. CDR3 loop: CATLGRKAYEQYF. DNA of the CDR3: TGTGCCACCCTGGGTAGAAAGGCCTACGAGCAGTACTTC.

The chain joins TRBV18 to TRBJ1-2, with D unresolved. V was trimmed by 2 bases and J by 4 bases, leaving 11 bases between them. Germline-derived CDR1 and CDR2 are KGHSH and LQKENI. This CDR3 comprises 14 residues. The DNA for the CDR3 is TGTGCCAGCTCACCAATCGGGAGTGGCTATGGCTACACCTTC. Protein product: CASSPIGSGYGYTF.

This chain connects TRBV27 to TRBJ2-3; 10 bases are shared with TRBD2. V trimming: 2 bases; J trimming: 2 bases; junction bases outside the gene matches: 7. The germline V gene encodes CDR1 MNHEY and CDR2 SMNVEV (reference sequence). The CDR3 covers 17 residues. Here the CDR3 reads CASSLLASGSITDTQYF. For the CDR3, the DNA is TGTGCCAGCAGTTTACTGGCTAGCGGGAGTATCACAGATACGCAGTATTTT.

The rearrangement joins TRBV15 to TRBJ2-7, with D perhaps TRBD2 (6 bases). Germline CDR1 LNHNV, CDR2 YYDKDF (reference sequence). The CDR3 extends over 18 amino acids. Trimming left V 1 base short and J 2 bases short, with 21 bases between. The CDR3 region has the DNA TGTGCCACCAGCAGAGCGCTGTTAAGGGACTTTTCTACCTACGAGCAGTACGTC. Protein product: CATSRALLRDFSTYEQYV.

The rearrangement uses TRBV19 and TRBJ1-5, with D perhaps TRBD1 (5 bases). From germline, CDR1 is LNHDA and CDR2 SQIVND (reference sequence). The CDR3 runs to 13 residues. The V end was cut by 1 base, the J end by 5 bases, with 6 bases between. The CDR3 is CASSIVGDQPQHF. CDR3 DNA: TGTGCCAGTAGTATAGTGGGGGATCAGCCCCAGCATTTT.

Remarks on this clone: This may be a read error, as it is one base from a much larger clone. This chain links TRBV7-2 with TRBJ1-1; D remains unclear. V lost 0 bases and J 1 base, leaving 3 bases between the germline ends. CDR3 size: 13 residues. Per the germline V gene, CDR1 is SGHTA and CDR2 is FQGNSA. As DNA, the CDR3 is TGTGCCAGCAGCTTAGCCGGGAACACTGAAGCTTTCTTT. This translates into CASSLAGNTEAFF.

This sequence joins TRBV7-9 and TRBJ1-2, with 8 bases aligning to TRBD1. V lost 5 bases, J lost 4 bases, and 12 bases stayed unmatched. CDR1 SEHNR and CDR2 FQNEAQ come from the germline V gene (reference sequence). This CDR3 contains 16 residues. CDR3 protein: CASSPGQAALRYGYTF. In DNA form, the CDR3 reads TGTGCCAGCAGCCCGGGACAGGCGGCGCTTCGCTATGGCTACACCTTC.

This rearrangement joins TRBV27 to TRBJ2-6; 7 bases are shared with TRBD2. The V gene's germline CDR1 is MNHEY and CDR2 SMNVEV (reference sequence). This CDR3 has 19 amino acids. V gave up 3 bases and J gave up 0 bases; unmatched junction bases: 11. The CDR3 DNA reads as TGTGCCAGCAGTTTCCTTGGGGAGGGGTATAGCTCTGGGGCCAACGTCCTGACTTTC. It encodes CASSFLGEGYSSGANVLTF.

The chain couples TRBV19 to TRBJ1-5; possible D gene TRBD1, 5 bases. Trimming removed 4 bases from V and 5 bases from J, with 9 bases in between. Germline V lookup: CDR1 LNHDA, CDR2 SQIVND (reference sequence). The CDR3 spans 13 residues. The CDR3 spells CASSTDTYQPQHF. The DNA of the CDR3 is TGTGCCAGTAGTACGGACACATATCAGCCCCAGCATTTT.

The chain uses TRBV7-2 and TRBJ1-1; D is perhaps TRBD1 (5 bases). The germline CDR1 and CDR2 sequences are SGHTA and FQGNSA. V lost 9 bases and J lost 4, with 18 bases in between. CDR3 size: 14 residues. The CDR3 DNA is TGTGCCAGTAGACCGCAGGGAGGAAGCACTGAAGCTTTCTTT. This codes for CASRPQGGSTEAFF.

This sequence joins TRBV18 and TRBJ1-1; no firm D call. The CDR3 is made up of 13 amino acids. The V end was cut by 6 bases, the J end by 1 base, with 9 bases between. CDR1 is KGHSH and CDR2 is LQKENI in the germline V gene. CDR3 coding DNA: TGTGCCAGCTCCGTAGAGGAGAACACTGAAGCTTTCTTT. The encoded protein is CASSVEENTEAFF. The whole variable domain, filled in from reference TRBV18 and TRBJ1-1, reads NAGVMQNPRHLVRRRGQEARLRCSPMKGHSHVYWYRQLPEEGLKFMVYLQKENIIDESGMPKERFSAEFPKEGPSILRIQQVVRGDSAAYFCASSVEENTEAFFGQGTRLTVV.